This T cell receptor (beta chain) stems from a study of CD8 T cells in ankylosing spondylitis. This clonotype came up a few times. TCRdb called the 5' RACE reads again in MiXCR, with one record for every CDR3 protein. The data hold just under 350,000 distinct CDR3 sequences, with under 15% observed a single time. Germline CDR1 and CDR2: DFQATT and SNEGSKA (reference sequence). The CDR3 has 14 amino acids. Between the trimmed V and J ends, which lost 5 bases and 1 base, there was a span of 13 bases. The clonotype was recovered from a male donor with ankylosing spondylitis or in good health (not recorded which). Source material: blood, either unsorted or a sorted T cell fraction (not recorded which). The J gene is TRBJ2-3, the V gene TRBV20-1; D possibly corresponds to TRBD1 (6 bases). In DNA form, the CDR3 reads TGCAGTGCTCCTAGGACAGTAGGCACAGATACGCAGTATTTT. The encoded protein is CSAPRTVGTDTQYF.